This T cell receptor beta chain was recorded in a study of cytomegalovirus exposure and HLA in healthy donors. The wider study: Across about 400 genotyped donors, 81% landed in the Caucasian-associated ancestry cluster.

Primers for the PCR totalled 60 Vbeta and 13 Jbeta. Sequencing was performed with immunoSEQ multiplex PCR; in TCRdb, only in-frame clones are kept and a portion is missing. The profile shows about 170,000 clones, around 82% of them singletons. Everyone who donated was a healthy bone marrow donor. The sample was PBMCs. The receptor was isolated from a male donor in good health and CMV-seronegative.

This chain's CDR3 is CASNYLWTSGSTDTQYF. Written as DNA, the CDR3 is TGTGCCAGCAACTATCTCTGGACTAGCGGCAGCACAGATACGCAGTATTTT. The J gene is TRBJ2-3, the V gene TRBV7-2; 10 bases line up with TRBD2. V was pared by 7 bases and J by 0 bases, with 10 bases of the junction left unmatched. CDR1 and CDR2 (germline): SGHTA, FQGNSA. The CDR3 loop spans 17 amino acids.